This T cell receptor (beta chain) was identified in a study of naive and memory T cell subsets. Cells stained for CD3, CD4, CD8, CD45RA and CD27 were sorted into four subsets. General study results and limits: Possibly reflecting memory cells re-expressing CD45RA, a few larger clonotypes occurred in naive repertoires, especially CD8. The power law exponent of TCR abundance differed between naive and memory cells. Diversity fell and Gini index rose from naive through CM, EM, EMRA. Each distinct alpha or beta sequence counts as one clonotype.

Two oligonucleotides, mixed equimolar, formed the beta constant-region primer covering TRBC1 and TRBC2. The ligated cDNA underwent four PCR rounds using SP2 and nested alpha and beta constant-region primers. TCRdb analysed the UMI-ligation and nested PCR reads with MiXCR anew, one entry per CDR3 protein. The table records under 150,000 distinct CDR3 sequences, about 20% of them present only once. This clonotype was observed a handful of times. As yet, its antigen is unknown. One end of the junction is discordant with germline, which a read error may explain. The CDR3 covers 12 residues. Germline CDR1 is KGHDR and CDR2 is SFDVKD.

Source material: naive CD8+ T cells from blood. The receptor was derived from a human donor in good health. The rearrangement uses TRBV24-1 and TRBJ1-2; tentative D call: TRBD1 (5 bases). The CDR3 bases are TGTGCCACCAGTGATCCACGGGACCGACTCGTCTTC. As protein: CATSDPRDRLVF.